A single sample is the source of the 25 T cell receptor beta chains below, sequenced in a study of T-cell reconstitution after alpha-beta-depleted transplantation in children. As it was prepared, the TCRbeta library received unique molecular identifiers. TCRdb called the PCR reads again in MiXCR, with one record for every CDR3 protein. Here the sample spans about 300,000 distinct CDR3 sequences, 9.5% to 13% being singletons. The specimen comprised PBMCs, sampled before TCRalphabeta/CD19-depleted stem cell transplant. These receptors were taken from a boy in the first two years of life with acute myeloid leukemia, due to receive a stem cell transplant.

The sample holds a few counts of this clonotype. J is TRBJ2-2 and V is TRBV20-1; a possible D gene is TRBD1 (5 bases). The CDR3 loop spans 14 amino acids. Germline V gene lookup returns CDR1 DFQATT and CDR2 SNEGSKA (reference sequence). With 3 bases removed from V and 1 base from J, the gap between germline ends came to 9 bases. Written as DNA, the CDR3 is TGCAGTGCTAGTCGCCAGGGGAACACCGGGGAGCTGTTTTTT. Its protein product is CSASRQGNTGELFF.

This clonotype was detected many times. The gene calls are TRBV7-8 and TRBJ1-5, with TRBD1 matching 9 bases. The CDR3 totals 18 residues. Germline assignment: CDR1 SGHVS and CDR2 FQNEAQ. The J segment lost 2 bases and the V segment lost 5 bases, leaving 13 bases of the junction unmatched. Written as DNA, the CDR3 is TGTGCCAGCAGCCTTTCCGGGACAGGGTTTTTAGGCAATCAGCCCCAGCATTTT. This sequence encodes CASSLSGTGFLGNQPQHF.

The chain couples TRBV11-1 to TRBJ2-1; 11 bases map to TRBD2. Germline CDR1 and CDR2: SGHAT and FQDESV (reference sequence). J lost 2 bases, V lost 11 bases, and 17 bases had no gene match. The length of the CDR3 is 18 residues. The CDR3 region has the DNA TGTGCCGGATCTCGGACAACTAGCGGGAGTAAAGCCTACAATGAGCAGTTCTTC. This gives the protein CAGSRTTSGSKAYNEQFF.

This clonotype was picked up many times. The V call is TRBV24-1, the J call TRBJ2-5; maybe TRBD2 (7 bases). The V gene lost 5 bases and the J gene lost 3 bases, with 18 bases spanning the gap. The V gene's germline CDR1 is KGHDR and CDR2 SFDVKD. The CDR3 sequence is 16 residues long. CDR3 residues: CATSGGGEGGKETQYF. CDR3 in DNA: TGTGCCACCAGTGGGGGGGGCGAGGGAGGGAAAGAGACCCAGTACTTC.

V and J are TRBV7-2 and TRBJ2-5; 8 nucleotides match TRBD1. The length of the CDR3 is 16 residues. The germline CDR1 and CDR2 sequences are SGHTA and FQGNSA. Losses at the gene ends were 5 bases for V and 1 base for J; bases not matched to a gene: 9. The CDR3 bases are TGTGCCAGCAGCCAGGGGGCAGGATGGGCCCAAGAGACCCAGTACTTC. This codes for CASSQGAGWAQETQYF.

This clonotype was detected many times. This chain links TRBV7-3 with TRBJ2-1; 10 positions agree with TRBD2. The CDR3 has 16 residues. In germline, CDR1 is SGHTA, CDR2 FQGTGA. V lost 5 bases to trimming and J lost 0 bases; unmatched junction nucleotides: 4. In DNA form, the CDR3 reads TGTGCCAGCAGCCTTAGCGGGGGGAACTCCTACAATGAGCAGTTCTTC. It is translated as CASSLSGGNSYNEQFF.

This clonotype has a count of ten or more. The chain joins TRBV12-3 or TRBV12-4 to TRBJ2-7, with D unclear. V lost 8 bases and J lost 3, with 8 bases in between. There are 11 residues in the CDR3. The CDR3 is CASAVGYEQYF. The CDR3 DNA reads as TGTGCCAGCGCCGTCGGCTACGAGCAGTACTTC.

The rearrangement uses TRBV20-1 and TRBJ2-7; TRBD1 is a possible D gene (5 bases). The CDR3 sequence is 14 residues long. V was clipped by 4 bases and J by 5 bases, with 18 bases between them. CDR1 is DFQATT and CDR2 is SNEGSKA in the germline V gene (reference sequence). CDR3 protein: CSATFPGRAHEQYF. In nucleotides, the CDR3 is TGCAGTGCTACCTTCCCGGGCAGGGCCCACGAGCAGTACTTC.

This clonotype was seen many times. V is TRBV6-5 and J is TRBJ2-5, with D maybe TRBD1 (6 bases). V was trimmed by 0 bases and J by 5 bases, leaving 13 bases between them. Germline CDR1 reads MNHEY; CDR2 reads SVGAGI. The CDR3 sequence is 15 residues long. CDR3 amino acids: CASSYSWGLGETQYF. DNA for the CDR3: TGTGCCAGCAGTTACTCGTGGGGGCTGGGGGAGACCCAGTACTTC.

This clonotype was counted at least ten times. The chain uses TRBV4-3 and TRBJ1-5, with unresolved D. CDR1 LGHNA and CDR2 YSLEER come from the germline V gene. The CDR3 has 15 amino acids. The V gene lost 0 bases and the J gene lost 3 bases, with 9 bases spanning the gap. For the CDR3, the DNA is TGCGCCAGCAGCCAAGATTGGGAGTACAATCAGCCCCAGCATTTT. Encoded protein: CASSQDWEYNQPQHF.

This clonotype showed up many times. The V call is TRBV10-3, the J call TRBJ2-5, with D perhaps given as TRBD1 or TRBD2 (5 bases each). Trimming left V 4 bases short and J 1 base short, with 10 bases between. CDR3 length equals 14 residues. Germline V lookup: CDR1 ENHRY, CDR2 SYGVKD. The CDR3 nucleotides read TGTGCCATCAGTGCGAGGGGCCCCCAAGAGACCCAGTACTTC. Amino acid sequence: CAISARGPQETQYF.

This clonotype has at least ten counts. The chain couples TRBV18 to TRBJ2-1; 8 bases match TRBD2. Germline loops: CDR1 KGHSH, CDR2 LQKENI. The junction had 5 bases not matched to a gene; V was cut back by 5 bases and J by 2 bases. The CDR3 spans 15 residues. The CDR3 loop reads CASSGAGGTYNEQFF. In DNA, the CDR3 is TGTGCCAGCTCAGGGGCGGGAGGCACCTACAATGAGCAGTTCTTC. The complete variable domain, with remaining parts taken from reference TRBV18 and TRBJ2-1, reads NAGVMQNPRHLVRRRGQEARLRCSPMKGHSHVYWYRQLPEEGLKFMVYLQKENIIDESGMPKERFSAEFPKEGPSILRIQQVVRGDSAAYFCASSGAGGTYNEQFFGPGTRLTVL.

The CDR3 region has the DNA TGTGCCAGCAGCCGCGCCAGGGTGGCGAGATATCAGCCCCAGCATTTT. Amino acids: CASSRARVARYQPQHF. The V gene is TRBV5-6, the J gene TRBJ1-5; tentatively, D is TRBD1 (5 bases). The CDR3 length is 16 residues. Looked up from germline, CDR1 is SGHDT and CDR2 is YYEEEE. Trimming cost V 4 bases and J 5 bases, with 19 bases left between them.

This clonotype was detected ten times or more. J is TRBJ1-4 and V is TRBV11-2; 10 bases align to TRBD1. CDR1 is SGHAT and CDR2 is FQNNGV in the germline V gene. The J segment lost 7 bases and the V segment lost 3 bases, leaving 2 bases of the junction unmatched. There are 14 residues in the CDR3. DNA for the CDR3: TGTGCCAGCAGCTTGACAGGGGGCGGTGAAAAACTGTTTTTT. This codes for CASSLTGGGEKLFF. Variable domain in full (rest from reference TRBV11-2 and TRBJ1-4): EAGVAQSPRYKIIEKRQSVAFWCNPISGHATLYWYQQILGQGPKLLIQFQNNGVVDDSQLPKDRFSAERLKGVDSTLKIQPAKLEDSAVYLCASSLTGGGEKLFFGSGTQLSVL.

This clonotype was recorded many times. The rearrangement links TRBV10-3 to TRBJ1-6; 9 nucleotides agree with TRBD1. This CDR3 is built from 13 residues. In germline, CDR1 is ENHRY, CDR2 SYGVKD. The V segment lost 10 bases and the J segment 7 bases; nucleotides outside the gene matches: 5. The CDR3 is CASRQGVNSPLHF. Written as DNA, the CDR3 is TGTGCCAGCCGACAGGGGGTCAATTCACCCCTCCACTTT.

This clonotype occurred many times. The genes are TRBV20-1 and TRBJ1-5; the D gene is possibly TRBD1 (6 bases). Trimming took 4 bases from V and 5 from J, leaving 15 bases between them. CDR3 length: 14 residues. Germline CDR1 DFQATT, CDR2 SNEGSKA (reference sequence). The CDR3: CSATHRAVDQPQHF. The CDR3 region has the DNA TGCAGTGCTACCCACAGGGCTGTGGATCAGCCCCAGCATTTT.

A note on this clonotype: Being one base from a much bigger clone, this may be a read error. The J gene is TRBJ2-1, the V gene TRBV7-2, with D perhaps TRBD1 (5 bases). The germline gives CDR1 SGHTA, CDR2 FQGNSA. CDR3 length: 15 amino acids. CDR3 region: CASSLRTLEYNGQFF. The CDR3 bases are TGTGCCAGCAGCTTAAGGACACTGGAATACAATGGGCAGTTCTTC.

This clonotype was recorded a few times. The chain joins TRBV6-4 to TRBJ2-3, with D tentatively TRBD2 (6 bases). This CDR3 has 16 amino acids. Trimming pared 0 bases from V and 2 bases from J, leaving 12 bases between. Germline lookup yields CDR1 MRHNA and CDR2 SNTAGT. The CDR3 nucleotides read TGTGCCAGCAGTGACTCAGCGGGCGGGACCACAGATACGCAGTATTTT. Amino acid sequence: CASSDSAGGTTDTQYF.

This clonotype occurred many times. This chain uses TRBV12-3 or TRBV12-4 with TRBJ2-7; a possible D gene is TRBD1 (5 bases). This CDR3 is built from 15 residues. Between the trimmed V and J ends, which lost 5 bases and 2 bases, there was a span of 16 bases. The CDR3 bases are TGTGCCAGCAGTCCTACCCTGGACACCACCTACGAGCAGTACTTC. Encoded protein: CASSPTLDTTYEQYF.

This clonotype occurred many times. This sequence joins TRBV2 and TRBJ1-6; 7 nucleotides line up with TRBD1. V shed 4 bases, J shed 9 bases, and the junction held 3 bases outside the gene matches. Germline CDR1 and CDR2: SNHLY and FYNNEI. The length of the CDR3 is 13 residues. DNA for the CDR3: TGTGCCAGCAGTGGGACAGGAAGTTCACCCCTCCACTTT. Translation: CASSGTGSSPLHF.

This clonotype was found many times. The chain combines TRBV20-1 with TRBJ2-1; no reliable D call. Germline lookup yields CDR1 DFQATT and CDR2 SNEGSKA (reference sequence). This CDR3 comprises 12 residues. Trimming took 4 bases from V and 7 from J, leaving 11 bases between them. The CDR3 DNA is TGCAGTGCTAATCCCCAACTAAATGAGCAGTTCTTC. It translates to CSANPQLNEQFF.

This clonotype was observed at least ten times. The V call is TRBV29-1, the J call TRBJ2-3; D perhaps matches TRBD2 (7 bases). CDR3 length equals 13 residues. V was pared by 3 bases and J by 3 bases, with 10 bases between. Germline CDR1 SQVTM, CDR2 ANQGSEA. In DNA, the CDR3 is TGCAGCGTTGAGGGGGGGCTTACAGATACGCAGTATTTT. This sequence encodes CSVEGGLTDTQYF.

A word on this clonotype: A much larger clone lies one base from this, so it may be a read error. The J gene is TRBJ2-7, the V gene TRBV20-1; no reliable D call. Germline V gene sequence: CDR1 DFQATT, CDR2 SNEGSKA (reference sequence). Trimming left V 2 bases short and J 3 bases short, with 14 bases between. This CDR3 has 14 residues. The CDR3 region has the DNA TGCAGTGCTAGATCAGACTTCCGAGGCTACGAGCAGTACTTC. Translated: CSARSDFRGYEQYF.

This clonotype was seen ten or more times. The chain is built from TRBV5-1 and TRBJ2-1; possible D gene TRBD2, 5 bases. V shed 0 bases and J shed 8 bases, with 12 bases lying between them. There are 14 residues in the CDR3. Germline CDR1 and CDR2: SGHRS and YFSETQ. The CDR3 protein is CASSLAPNGDEQFF. CDR3 nucleotides: TGCGCCAGCAGCTTGGCCCCGAACGGGGATGAGCAGTTCTTC.

This chain connects TRBV7-9 to TRBJ2-7; tentatively, D is TRBD1 or TRBD2 (5 bases each). The germline CDR1 and CDR2 sequences are SEHNR and FQNEAQ (reference sequence). The CDR3 totals 14 residues. V was cut by 1 base and J by 0 bases, with 7 bases left in between. CDR3 sequence (DNA): TGTGCCAGCAGCTTAGGAGGGGTCTCCTACGAGCAGTACTTC. Protein sequence: CASSLGGVSYEQYF.